This T cell receptor (beta chain) came from a study of shared clonotypes between healthy human individuals. Data came from immunoSEQ multiplex PCR; TCRdb stores just in-frame clones and leaves some out. The table includes 2,500,000 or so clones, around 93% detected once. Germline V gives CDR1 SGDLS, CDR2 YYNGEE. The CDR3 loop spans 14 amino acids. Unmatched junction bases numbered 6, after V lost 0 bases and J lost 10 bases. This chain uses TRBV9 with TRBJ1-4; 7 bases align to TRBD1. The receptor was isolated from a young man in good health. Some clones in this sample may be carry-over from other donors' samples. Sequenced input: naive CD4+ T cells from PBMCs. Regarding subset: CD45RA+ positively selected. For the CDR3, the DNA is TGTGCCAGCAGCGTAGCTGACAGGGAGGGAAAACTGTTTTTT. It specifies CASSVADREGKLFF.